What follows is one TCR beta chain and its context. Its antigen is not known. The junction and the germline gene differ at one end; a read error may be behind it. The data stem from a study of tumor and adjacent non-tumor tissue in lung cancer. Study-wide background: Samples averaged roughly 4 million productive TCRbeta reads each. Study results and caveats: In normal lung, the top 100 clones were significantly more dominant than in tumor. Compared with tumor, normal lung showed significantly lower TCR diversity.

No cell sorting was done before RNA was extracted from the tissue. Donors were chemotherapy-naive, newly diagnosed lung cancer surgical patients in China, August–late 2014. Three rounds of nested PCR, following a modified ARM-PCR protocol, produced the TCRbeta library. A single record per CDR3 protein comes from TCRdb applying MiXCR to the multiplex PCR reads. This table holds fewer than 85,000 distinct CDR3 sequences, 80% to 85% found once. The CDR3 contains 16 residues. Per germline, CDR1 MNHNY and CDR2 SVGAGI (reference sequence). The sample was lung tumor tissue. V and J are TRBV6-6 and TRBJ2-7; D might be TRBD1 (5 bases). The TCR originated in a woman in her 50s with non-small cell lung cancer. This chain's CDR3 is CASSSYRNHRSYEQYF. CDR3 DNA sequence: TGTGCCAGCAGCTCGTACCGGAACCACAGGTCCTACGAGCAGTATTTC.